This is a list of T cell receptor beta chains from one sample in a study of shared clonotypes between healthy human individuals. Only in-frame clones appear in the TCRdb table, and some are missing; sequencing was by immunoSEQ multiplex PCR. The sample has around 990,000 clones, about 80% seen once; the top ten hold 0.89%. Material for sequencing was memory CD4+ T cells from PBMCs. Source of these receptors: a man aged 18 to 29 in good health. Some clones in this sample may be carry-over from other donors' samples. Both conserved end residues are part of each CDR3. The order of the fields is CDR3 DNA, CDR3 protein, D gene, clone size, V gene, J gene. The D gene is left open where the match is weak. Rows may omit the clone size; those that give it use once, few, many or a size class.

TGTGCCAGCAAACCGCGACGGTCCACTGAAGCTTTCTTT	CASKPRRSTEAFF	.	.	TRBV27	TRBJ1-1
TGCGCCAGCAGCTTGGGGCAGGGGCAGGAGACCCAGTACTTC	CASSLGQGQETQYF	.	once	TRBV5-1	TRBJ2-5
TGTGCCAGCAGTCTAGGGGAAAGGAGAGGCTACAATGAGCAGTTCTTC	CASSLGERRGYNEQFF	.	.	TRBV28	TRBJ2-1
TGTGCCAGCAGCGTAAGCGGACAGGGGAGGGGGGAGACCCAGTACTTC	CASSVSGQGRGETQYF	TRBD1	.	TRBV9	TRBJ2-5
TGTGCCACCTCGGGGCCTGACACCGGGGAGCTGTTTTTT	CATSGPDTGELFF	.	.	TRBV28	TRBJ2-2
TGTGCCAGCAGTCCCAACCGGGAGACCCAGTACTTC	CASSPNRETQYF	.	.	TRBV6-5	TRBJ2-5
TGTGCCAGCAGTCCCCGGGACAGGGCGGAGTATGGCTACACCTTC	CASSPRDRAEYGYTF	TRBD1	.	TRBV6-6	TRBJ1-2
TGTGCCAGCAGCTTGGAGCACGGGCTCACTGAAGCTTTCTTT	CASSLEHGLTEAFF	.	.	TRBV5-8	TRBJ1-1
TGTGCCACCAGCAGATCGCCCGTATCTAGGACTAAAGAGACCCAGTACTTC	CATSRSPVSRTKETQYF	.	.	TRBV15	TRBJ2-5
TGTGCCATCGGACAACCTGGGGCCAACGTCCTGACTTTC	CAIGQPGANVLTF	.	.	TRBV10-3	TRBJ2-6
TGTGCCTGGAGCCGGAGCACAGATACGCAGTATTTT	CAWSRSTDTQYF	.	.	TRBV30	TRBJ2-3
TGTGCCAGCAGCGACCAGCGGTTCCCTTACGAGCAGTACTTC	CASSDQRFPYEQYF	.	.	TRBV13	TRBJ2-7
TGTGCCAGCTCAGCTCCCGGCCCTACTAGCGGGAGGTCCGTCGAGCAGTACTTC	CASSAPGPTSGRSVEQYF	TRBD2	.	TRBV18	TRBJ2-7
TGCGCCAGCAGCTTGGGAGACAGGGGGCTCCACGAGCAGTACTTC	CASSLGDRGLHEQYF	TRBD1	.	TRBV5-1	TRBJ2-7
TGCAGCGTTGAAGAAAGGGCATTTATGGATGGCTACGCCTTC	CSVEERAFMDGYAF	.	.	TRBV29-1	TRBJ1-2
TGTGCCAGCCCCCCGGCGGGGGTCAGAGAGACCCAGTACTTC	CASPPAGVRETQYF	TRBD2	.	TRBV27	TRBJ2-5